A single sample gave rise to the 18 T cell receptor beta chains below, sequenced in a study of human T cells and chemical hapten exposure. TCRdb re-called the RACE reads with MiXCR, one entry per CDR3 protein. In the table there are about 51,000 distinct CDR3 sequences, approximately 8.8% of which are singletons. Time point denoted: pre-sensitization, week 0. Treatment defined: therapeutic diphenylcyclopropenone sensitization with weekly scalp DPC. The specimen was whole blood, collected in connection with sensitization to the hapten diphenylcyclopropenone (DPC). These receptors were taken from a woman in her thirties or forties with alopecia areata. Some clones in this sample may be carry-over from other donors' samples.

The table lists this clonotype with many counts. The CDR3 sequence is CASSPGQTNEQFF. The CDR3 DNA sequence: TGTGCCAGCAGCCCGGGACAGACCAATGAGCAGTTCTTC. The chain links TRBV7-9 to TRBJ2-1; 7 nucleotides agree with TRBD1. The CDR3 has 13 residues. With V trimmed by 5 bases and J by 6 bases, 4 bases remained unmatched. Germline lookup yields CDR1 SEHNR and CDR2 FQNEAQ (reference sequence).

In this sample, this clonotype turned up many times. CDR3 DNA: TGCAGTGCTAGAATGGGGAGGGGACCCTACGAGCAGTACTTC. Its translation: CSARMGRGPYEQYF. This chain links TRBV20-1 with TRBJ2-7; the match to TRBD2 covers 7 bases. CDR1 is DFQATT and CDR2 is SNEGSKA in the germline V gene (reference sequence). The CDR3 sequence is 14 residues long. Unmatched junction bases numbered 6, after V lost 2 bases and J lost 2 bases.

This clonotype was picked up many times. The chain recombines TRBV20-1 with TRBJ1-1; 8 nucleotides align to TRBD1. CDR3 length: 15 residues. Germline loops: CDR1 DFQATT, CDR2 SNEGSKA (reference sequence). Trimming removed 3 bases from V and 1 base from J; junction bases left unmatched: 7. In DNA form, the CDR3 reads TGCAGTGCTAGGACAGGGGCCTCCACGAACACTGAAGCTTTCTTT. Amino acids: CSARTGASTNTEAFF.

In its sample, this clonotype was seen many times. The chain links TRBV11-2 to TRBJ2-2; D is uncertain. Per germline, CDR1 SGHAT and CDR2 FQNNGV. The V and J ends lost 3 bases and 6 bases respectively, with 2 bases between them. This CDR3 contains 11 residues. The CDR3 coding sequence is TGTGCCAGCAGCTTGGCCGGGGAGCTGTTTTTT. It codes for CASSLAGELFF.

This clonotype has ten or more counts. The J gene is TRBJ1-1, the V gene TRBV6-6; no reliable D call. This CDR3 region has 14 residues. Trimming took off 7 bases at V and 4 bases at J, with 16 bases between the two ends. Germline lookup yields CDR1 MNHNY and CDR2 SVGAGI (reference sequence). CDR3 nucleotide sequence: TGTGCCAGCACCATCGTTAGGTCGGGCACTGAAGCTTTCTTT. The encoded protein is CASTIVRSGTEAFF.

This clonotype was counted a few times. V is TRBV30 and J is TRBJ2-7, with a weak D call TRBD1 (6 bases). The CDR3 covers 17 residues. Trimming cost V 2 bases and J 0 bases, with 20 bases left between them. Per the germline V gene, CDR1 is GTSNPN and CDR2 is SVGIG (reference sequence). The CDR3 coding sequence is TGTGCCTGGAGTTTAGCAACAGGGCCTAGGAGCTCCTACGAGCAGTACTTC. Its protein product is CAWSLATGPRSSYEQYF.

This chain joins TRBV11-1 and TRBJ2-7, with no clear D. V was clipped by 2 bases and J by 3 bases, with 2 bases between them. Germline assignment: CDR1 SGHAT and CDR2 FQDESV (reference sequence). The CDR3 totals 11 residues. CDR3 region: CASSLYYEQYF. CDR3 DNA: TGTGCCAGCAGCTTATACTACGAGCAGTACTTC.

In this sample, this clonotype turned up many times. This chain connects TRBV20-1 to TRBJ2-7, with 10 bases aligning to TRBD1. With 6 bases clipped from V and 5 bases from J, the junction kept 7 bases outside the gene matches. Germline loops: CDR1 DFQATT, CDR2 SNEGSKA (reference sequence). This CDR3 spans 13 amino acids. CDR3 DNA sequence: TGCAGTGCAATGACAGGGGGCGGCGACGAGCAGTACTTC. Translated: CSAMTGGGDEQYF.

This clonotype appeared many times. The V and J genes are TRBV5-1 and TRBJ2-2; no clear D gene. Germline lookup yields CDR1 SGHRS and CDR2 YFSETQ. Trimming removed 0 bases from V and 0 bases from J, with 6 bases in between. The CDR3 is 15 amino acids. This CDR3 is CASSLVLSNTGELFF. The CDR3 nucleotides read TGCGCCAGCAGCTTGGTTCTATCGAACACCGGGGAGCTGTTTTTT. The whole variable domain, remainder taken from reference TRBV5-1 and TRBJ2-2, is KAGVTQTPRYLIKTRGQQVTLSCSPISGHRSVSWYQQTPGQGLQFLFEYFSETQRNKGNFPGRFSGRQFSNSRSEMNVSTLELGDSALYLCASSLVLSNTGELFFGEGSRLTVL.

This chain links TRBV4-2 with TRBJ1-4, with no clear D. Trimming stripped 3 bases from V and 3 bases from J, with 11 bases between. The CDR3 length is 15 residues. The germline V gene encodes CDR1 LGHNA and CDR2 YNFKEQ. The CDR3 nucleotides are TGTGCCAGCAGCCACCCCCTGACCCCTAATGAAAAACTGTTTTTT. Its protein is CASSHPLTPNEKLFF.

The chain is built from TRBV6-1 and TRBJ2-1, with D unclear. The germline V gene encodes CDR1 MNHNS and CDR2 SASEGT. The CDR3 has 16 amino acids. Trimming left V 0 bases short and J 5 bases short, with 14 bases between. In DNA form, the CDR3 reads TGTGCCAGCAGTGAAGCTGTACAGCTGACCGACAATGAGCAGTTCTTC. As protein: CASSEAVQLTDNEQFF.

This clonotype was seen repeatedly, ten times or more. This chain links TRBV7-9 with TRBJ1-4; TRBD1 matches at 9 bases. CDR3 length: 15 residues. CDR1 is SEHNR and CDR2 is FQNEAQ in the germline V gene (reference sequence). V dropped 4 bases and J dropped 8; count of bases not matched to a gene: 8. CDR3 DNA: TGTGCCAGCAGCTCTCCGGACAGGGGCGGCGAAAAACTGTTTTTT. This translates into CASSSPDRGGEKLFF.

This clonotype was detected many times. V usage is TRBV27 and J usage is TRBJ2-3; D not resolved. Trimming stripped 7 bases from V and 1 base from J, with 9 bases between. CDR1 is MNHEY and CDR2 is SMNVEV in the germline V gene (reference sequence). This CDR3 region has 13 residues. This CDR3 is CASNYRRTDTQYF. CDR3 nucleotide sequence: TGTGCCAGCAATTACCGACGCACAGATACGCAGTATTTT.

This clonotype was recorded a few times. This rearrangement joins TRBV20-1 to TRBJ2-3, with D unclear. The CDR3 runs 16 residues. V lost 0 bases and J 0 bases, leaving 13 bases between the germline ends. The germline V gene has CDR1 DFQATT and CDR2 SNEGSKA (reference sequence). CDR3 sequence: CSAREGAVGSTDTQYF. The DNA for the CDR3 is TGCAGTGCTAGAGAAGGTGCTGTCGGTAGCACAGATACGCAGTATTTT.

The sample holds many counts of this clonotype. V usage is TRBV25-1 and J usage is TRBJ2-2, with D unresolved. CDR1 and CDR2 from the germline V gene are MGHDK and SYGVNS. CDR3 length equals 14 residues. Between the trimmed V and J ends, which lost 6 bases and 3 bases, there was a span of 11 bases. CDR3 in DNA: TGTGCCAGCAGCCCCGGCGAGGACACCGGGGAGCTGTTTTTT. Translation: CASSPGEDTGELFF.

This clonotype was counted many times. The rearrangement joins TRBV10-3 to TRBJ2-1; 7 nucleotides line up with TRBD1. Per the germline V gene, CDR1 is ENHRY and CDR2 is SYGVKD. Trimming at V came to 3 bases and at J to 6 bases, leaving 5 bases not matched to a gene. The CDR3 is 14 amino acids. The CDR3 protein is CAISEGRQGNEQFF. The CDR3 DNA reads as TGTGCCATCAGTGAAGGCCGACAGGGCAATGAGCAGTTCTTC.

The chain combines TRBV18 with TRBJ1-4; D perhaps matches TRBD1 (5 bases). Per germline, CDR1 KGHSH and CDR2 LQKENI. Trimming took off 8 bases at V and 5 bases at J, with 12 bases between the two ends. The CDR3 loop spans 13 amino acids. DNA of the CDR3: TGTGCCAGCGGGGCCCAGGGAAATGAAAAACTGTTTTTT. Its protein product is CASGAQGNEKLFF.

This clonotype was counted many times. The chain couples TRBV12-3 or TRBV12-4 to TRBJ2-2; D call uncertain. Deletions cut 0 bases from V and 0 bases from J, with 11 bases between. The CDR3 consists of 17 residues. The CDR3, as DNA: TGTGCCAGCAGTTTAGCCACGGGCTATGCGAACACCGGGGAGCTGTTTTTT. Translated, it gives CASSLATGYANTGELFF.